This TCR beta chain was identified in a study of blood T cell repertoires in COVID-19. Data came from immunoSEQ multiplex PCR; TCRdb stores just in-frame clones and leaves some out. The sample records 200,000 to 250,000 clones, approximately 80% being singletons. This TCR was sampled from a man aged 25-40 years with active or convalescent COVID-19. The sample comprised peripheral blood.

In DNA form, the CDR3 reads TGTGCCAGCAGCCAAGTGCCCGGTAATTCACCCCTCCACTTT. Its protein is CASSQVPGNSPLHF. This chain uses TRBV3-1 (or the pseudogene TRBV3-2) with TRBJ1-6; D is unresolved. The CDR3 has 14 amino acids. Looked up from germline, CDR1 is LGHDT and CDR2 is YNNKEL (reference sequence). Trimming left V 1 base short and J 6 bases short, with 7 bases between.